The T cell receptor beta chain described here comes from a study of cytomegalovirus exposure and HLA in healthy donors. Across the study: An earlier analysis identified 120 million or so unique TCR beta sequences in 150 million to 200 million T cells. Study-level points and caveats: Differences between HLA loci emerged in a later analysis of TCR association rates, with DRB1 most and HLA-C fewest. The study reported that TCR beta sequences accurately predicted HLA-A and HLA-B alleles in most subjects. The study flagged some 170 TCR beta chains as cytomegalovirus-associated.

With respect to this clone: Antigen: not known.

PCR was performed using 60 Vbeta and 13 Jbeta primers. Profiling relied on immunoSEQ multiplex PCR, and the TCRdb table lists in-frame clones only, not all of them. Among approximately 200,000 clones listed, about four fifths were seen once. The sequenced sample was PBMCs. The receptor was isolated from a woman under 40 in good health and CMV-seropositive.

The CDR3 region has the DNA TGCGCCAGCAGCTCCGGGACAGCGGCCTTTGGCTACACCTTC. Amino acid sequence: CASSSGTAAFGYTF. The chain uses TRBV5-1 and TRBJ1-2; 7 nucleotides agree with TRBD1. The J segment lost 7 bases and the V segment lost 3 bases, leaving 9 bases of the junction unmatched. The V gene's germline CDR1 is SGHRS and CDR2 YFSETQ. The CDR3 has 14 amino acids.